One and the same sample provided the 10 T cell receptor beta chains below, sequenced in a study of beta chain features in type 1 diabetes. Expressed TCRB transcripts were sequenced, since all the RNA that had been isolated was reverse transcribed. Data came from immunoSEQ multiplex PCR; TCRdb stores just in-frame clones and leaves some out. This repertoire shows about 290,000 clones, about 8% found once; its top ten account for 0.9% to 1.2%. Sequencing was done on a sample of central memory CD4+ T cells from blood. These receptors were obtained from a woman between 18 and 29 years old in good health.

Concerning this clone: In the same sample, other DNA sequences code for this CDR3. Here the CDR3 reads CASSLGGQGQPQHF. In nucleotides, the CDR3 is TGTGCCAGCAGCTTAGGAGGGCAGGGGCAGCCCCAGCATTTT. The rearrangement links TRBV7-9 to TRBJ1-5, with D tentatively TRBD1 (6 bases). This CDR3 is built from 14 residues. V dropped 1 base and J dropped 7 bases, with 11 bases sitting between them. Germline V gene sequence: CDR1 SEHNR, CDR2 FQNEAQ (reference sequence). Together with reference TRBV7-9 and TRBJ1-5, the CDR3 gives the full variable domain: DTGVSQNPRHKITKRGQNVTFRCDPISEHNRLYWYRQTLGQGPEFLTYFQNEAQLEKSRLLSDRFSAERPKGSFSTLEIQRTEQGDSAMYLCASSLGGQGQPQHFGDGTRLSIL.

This clone occurred a few times. The V and J genes are TRBV27 and TRBJ2-5, with 7 nucleotides matching TRBD1. The trim removed 3 bases at V and 6 bases at J, leaving 10 bases unmatched. Germline V CDR1 and CDR2: MNHEY, SMNVEV (reference sequence). This CDR3 region has 15 residues. This chain's CDR3 is CASSFRQGLGKTQYF. CDR3 DNA sequence: TGTGCCAGCAGTTTTCGACAGGGTTTGGGAAAGACCCAGTACTTC.

This clone came up a few times. The chain is built from TRBV5-4 and TRBJ2-7; 7 bases fit TRBD1. The V and J ends lost 1 base and 5 bases, in that order; junction bases with no gene match: 6. The CDR3 runs 14 residues. Per the germline V gene, CDR1 is SGHNT and CDR2 is YYREEE (reference sequence). The CDR3 loop reads CASSLLQGRDEQYF. The CDR3 region has the DNA TGTGCCAGCAGCTTGTTACAGGGGCGCGACGAGCAGTACTTC.

The chain is built from TRBV28 and TRBJ1-5; D remains unclear. Germline CDR1 is MDHEN and CDR2 is SYDVKM. CDR3 length equals 14 residues. V was clipped by 9 bases and J by 0 bases, with 12 bases between them. The CDR3 here is CASTEDGSNQPQHF. CDR3 DNA sequence: TGTGCCAGTACCGAGGACGGTAGCAATCAGCCCCAGCATTTT.

This clone has a count of ten or more. J is TRBJ2-3 and V is TRBV28; 11 nucleotides agree with TRBD1. The germline V gene has CDR1 MDHEN and CDR2 SYDVKM. After removal of 6 bases from V and 2 bases from J, the junction contained 4 bases not matched to a gene. The CDR3 runs to 15 residues. The CDR3 spells CASSKDRGLTDTQYF. The CDR3 nucleotides are TGTGCCAGCAGCAAGGACAGGGGGCTCACAGATACGCAGTATTTT.

In this sample, this clone turned up many times. The rearrangement links TRBV6-1 to TRBJ1-2; D gene unclear. Trimming left V 5 bases short and J 4 bases short, with 8 bases between. Germline V lookup: CDR1 MNHNS, CDR2 SASEGT. The CDR3 is 12 amino acids. CDR3 in amino acids: CASSTGTYGYTF. Here the CDR3 DNA reads TGTGCCAGCAGTACGGGTACCTATGGCTACACCTTC.

The rearrangement links TRBV7-9 to TRBJ2-7, with a possible D match to TRBD1 (6 bases). V lost 1 base and J 4 bases, leaving 11 bases between the germline ends. The CDR3 has 14 amino acids. Germline CDR1 and CDR2: SEHNR and FQNEAQ (reference sequence). The CDR3 here is CASSLGTGSYEQYV. The CDR3 nucleotides read TGTGCCAGCAGCTTAGGTACAGGGTCGTACGAGCAGTACGTC.

V and J are TRBV11-3 and TRBJ2-5, with D perhaps matching TRBD1 or TRBD2 (5 bases each). V was shortened by 5 bases and J by 1 base, with 11 bases between the two germline ends. This CDR3 has 14 amino acids. Germline V CDR1 and CDR2: SGHNT, YENEEA. DNA for the CDR3: TGTGCCAGCAGCGTGGGGACCATCCAAGAGACCCAGTACTTC. It translates to CASSVGTIQETQYF.

At least ten counts were recorded for this clone. The V gene is TRBV29-1, the J gene TRBJ2-3; D possibly matches TRBD1 or TRBD2 (6 bases each). Trimming took off 7 bases at V and 0 bases at J, with 17 bases between the two ends. Germline V gives CDR1 SQVTM, CDR2 ANQGSEA. The CDR3 extends over 15 amino acids. DNA of the CDR3: TGCAGCGCCCTTGATACAGGGACTAGCACAGATACGCAGTATTTT. Residues: CSALDTGTSTDTQYF.

This clone was observed a handful of times. The chain employs TRBV18 and TRBJ2-4; 7 bases are shared with TRBD1. The CDR3 has 14 residues. CDR1 is KGHSH, CDR2 LQKENI, per germline. The trim removed 6 bases at V and 0 bases at J, leaving 2 bases unmatched. As DNA, the CDR3 is TGTGCCAGCTCGCACAGGGGAGCCAAAAACATTCAGTACTTC. Protein: CASSHRGAKNIQYF.